The 10 T cell receptor beta chains listed next were all sequenced from one sample in a study of beta chain features in type 1 diabetes. Study-wide results and limits: Among all four CD4+ subsets, Type 1 diabetes patients had TCRB CDR3s that were moderately but significantly shorter.

Their antigen targets remain unknown. Expressed TCRB transcripts were sequenced, since all the RNA that had been isolated was reverse transcribed. Profiled with immunoSEQ multiplex PCR; TCRdb holds only in-frame clones, not every one. Among about 740,000 clones listed, around an eighth were seen once. The sequenced sample consisted of naive CD4+ T cells from blood. These receptors originate from a man aged 18 to 30 with type 1 diabetes.

This clone has just a few counts. The DNA is left out, because the CDR3 cannot be placed on it with certainty; the CDR3 is given as TCRdb lists it. The chain uses TRBV28 and TRBJ1-1. Germline V lookup: CDR1 MDHEN, CDR2 SYDVKM. Termini included, the CDR3 measures 15 amino acids. The CDR3 spells CASILGRGHGTEAFF.

This chain connects TRBV6-5 to TRBJ2-7; TRBD1 might be the D (6 bases). V was trimmed by 2 bases and J by 3 bases, leaving 8 bases between them. The CDR3 spans 13 residues. Germline loops: CDR1 MNHEY, CDR2 SVGAGI. The CDR3 region is CASSYGDNYEQYF. In DNA, the CDR3 is TGTGCCAGCAGTTACGGGGACAACTACGAGCAGTACTTC.

This clone has just a few counts. The gene calls are TRBV20-1 and TRBJ2-3; the D is unclear. This CDR3 has 11 residues. V was trimmed by 8 bases and J by 6 bases, leaving 12 bases between them. Germline values: CDR1 DFQATT, CDR2 SNEGSKA (reference sequence). CDR3 sequence: CSLAPWDTQYF. The DNA of the CDR3 is TGCAGTCTCGCCCCCTGGGATACGCAGTATTTT.

This clone was detected only a few times. The chain carries TRBV6-1 and TRBJ2-3; D is perhaps TRBD2 (6 bases). Germline values: CDR1 MNHNS, CDR2 SASEGT. Trimming stripped 8 bases from V and 4 bases from J, with 10 bases between. The CDR3 is made up of 12 amino acids. CDR3 sequence: CASRDSADTQYF. The CDR3 bases are TGTGCCAGCCGGGACTCCGCAGATACGCAGTATTTT.

The chain carries TRBV7-3 and TRBJ2-5, with a weak D call TRBD2 (6 bases). Germline lookup yields CDR1 SGHTA and CDR2 FQGTGA. Trimming pared 2 bases from V and 0 bases from J, leaving 13 bases between. The CDR3 consists of 16 residues. The CDR3 region has the DNA TGTGCCAGCAGCTTACGGGGGACCAACTACCAAGAGACCCAGTACTTC. It encodes CASSLRGTNYQETQYF. Drawing the rest from reference TRBV7-3 and TRBJ2-5, the complete variable domain is GAGVSQTPSNKVTEKGKYVELRCDPISGHTALYWYRQSLGQGPEFLIYFQGTGAADDSGLPNDRFFAVRPEGSVSTLKIQRTERGDSAVYLCASSLRGTNYQETQYFGPGTRLLVL.

Concerning this clone itself: Within the sample, other DNA sequences also encode this same CDR3. The genes are TRBV19 and TRBJ2-1; 8 bases match TRBD2. CDR1 LNHDA and CDR2 SQIVND come from the germline V gene (reference sequence). V lost 1 base to trimming and J lost 7 bases; unmatched junction nucleotides: 3. The CDR3 length is 14 residues. Here the CDR3 DNA reads TGTGCCAGTAGTATAGCGGGGGGGCGGAATGAGCAGTTCTTC. Protein: CASSIAGGRNEQFF.

The gene calls are TRBV18 and TRBJ1-1; 7 bases match TRBD1. The CDR3 length is 13 residues. Looked up from germline, CDR1 is KGHSH and CDR2 is LQKENI. With 5 bases clipped from V and 6 bases from J, the junction kept 6 bases outside the gene matches. The CDR3: CASSTGDSAEAFF. The CDR3 DNA is TGTGCCAGCTCAACCGGGGACAGCGCTGAAGCTTTCTTT.

In nucleotides, the CDR3 is TGTGCCAGCAGCTTAGATGTTGGAGGGGTCCAAGGCTACACCTTC. This sequence encodes CASSLDVGGVQGYTF. This rearrangement joins TRBV7-9 to TRBJ1-2; D might be TRBD1 (5 bases). CDR1 SEHNR and CDR2 FQNEAQ come from the germline V gene (reference sequence). Trimming left V 1 base short and J 8 bases short, with 17 bases between. The CDR3 spans 15 residues.

This rearrangement joins TRBV5-1 to TRBJ1-2, with unresolved D. V gave up 6 bases and J gave up 2 bases, with 11 bases separating them. The germline gives CDR1 SGHRS, CDR2 YFSETQ. The CDR3 length is 13 residues. The CDR3 loop reads CASTSGSNYGYTF. CDR3 bases: TGCGCCAGCACCAGCGGCAGCAACTATGGCTACACCTTC.

This clone was recorded once. The J gene is TRBJ2-7, the V gene TRBV6-1; possibly TRBD1 for D (6 bases). Germline CDR1 is MNHNS and CDR2 is SASEGT. The V end was cut by 6 bases, the J end by 3 bases, with 15 bases between. The CDR3 length is 14 residues. The chain's CDR3 is CASSRTEELYEQYF. DNA of the CDR3: TGTGCCAGCAGCCGGACAGAGGAGCTCTACGAGCAGTACTTC.